This TCR beta chain was observed in a study of blood T cells in healthy people across ages. It was with a sample-barcoded 5' primer and a J-beta primer mix that a second PCR of roughly 7 to 12 cycles was run. Per-sample output comprised a minimum of 2.5 million paired-end reads containing CDR3. Via MiXCR, TCRdb re-called the 5' RACE reads, giving one row per CDR3 protein. The sample holds some 1.7 million distinct CDR3 sequences, roughly 28% seen once. Each sample used at least 7 million PBMCs. The CDR3 totals 14 residues. Trimming cost V 5 bases and J 4 bases, with 11 bases left between them. CDR1 SGHTA and CDR2 FQGNSA come from the germline V gene.

This receptor was obtained from a woman in her twenties or thirties in good health. The sample consisted of blood. The rearrangement uses TRBV7-2 and TRBJ2-2, with unresolved D. CDR3 coding DNA: TGTGCCAGCAGCCCTAGTGACCCCACCGGGGAGCTGTTTTTT. This gives the protein CASSPSDPTGELFF.